One and the same sample provided the 18 T cell receptor beta chains below, sequenced in a study of blood T cell repertoires in COVID-19. Profiled with immunoSEQ multiplex PCR; TCRdb holds only in-frame clones, not every one. The sample holds around 170,000 clones, about 88% seen once. Sequencing was done on a sample of peripheral blood. The receptors shown here come from a man in his late teens or twenties who had recovered from COVID-19.

V gene TRBV19 combines with J gene TRBJ2-4; D might be TRBD2 (5 bases). Germline CDR1 and CDR2: LNHDA and SQIVND (reference sequence). The CDR3 spans 19 residues. V gave up 3 bases and J gave up 1 base, with 22 bases separating them. The CDR3 sequence: CASSIKRSFGEMAKNIQYF. The CDR3 DNA is TGTGCCAGTAGTATTAAAAGGTCTTTCGGGGAGATGGCCAAAAACATTCAGTACTTC.

The rearrangement joins TRBV19 to TRBJ1-1; 7 bases are shared with TRBD1. This CDR3 has 14 amino acids. Germline CDR1 LNHDA, CDR2 SQIVND (reference sequence). The V and J ends lost 6 bases and 1 base, in that order; junction bases with no gene match: 5. Written as DNA, the CDR3 is TGTGCCAGTAGCTGGGACAGACGGAACACTGAAGCTTTCTTT. Protein sequence: CASSWDRRNTEAFF. The whole variable domain, filled in from reference TRBV19 and TRBJ1-1, reads DGGITQSPKYLFRKEGQNVTLSCEQNLNHDAMYWYRQDPGQGLRLIYYSQIVNDFQKGDIAEGYSVSREKKESFPLTVTSAQKNPTAFYLCASSWDRRNTEAFFGQGTRLTVV.

V and J are TRBV18 and TRBJ2-7; TRBD2 is a possible D gene (6 bases). Germline CDR1 reads KGHSH; CDR2 reads LQKENI. This CDR3 has 16 amino acids. V was trimmed by 1 base and J by 2 bases, leaving 15 bases between them. The CDR3 loop reads CASSPRASSAAYEQYF. DNA of the CDR3: TGTGCCAGCTCACCACGGGCGTCTAGCGCCGCCTACGAGCAGTACTTC.

V usage is TRBV10-2 and J usage is TRBJ2-3; 7 nucleotides match TRBD2. J was trimmed by 5 bases and V by 6 bases; bases with no gene match: 2. The CDR3 sequence is 12 residues long. The germline V gene encodes CDR1 WSHSY and CDR2 SAAADI. In DNA form, the CDR3 reads TGCGCCAGCAGCTCTAGCGGAGATACGCAGTATTTT. Its protein product is CASSSSGDTQYF.

V and J are TRBV28 and TRBJ1-2; no reliable D call. The CDR3 sequence is 13 residues long. V lost 2 bases and J lost 7, with 11 bases in between. Germline V lookup: CDR1 MDHEN, CDR2 SYDVKM. The CDR3 DNA is TGTGCCAGCAGTTTAGGTTCGTCGAGTGGCTACACCTTC. It codes for CASSLGSSSGYTF.

The chain has TRBV7-8 and TRBJ2-7, with 8 positions matching TRBD1. The CDR3 totals 14 residues. The germline V gene has CDR1 SGHVS and CDR2 FQNEAQ. Trimming at V came to 2 bases and at J to 8 bases, leaving 8 bases not matched to a gene. Written as DNA, the CDR3 is TGTGCCAGCAGCTTACTTGACAGGGGCGGGAAGCAGTACTTC. As protein: CASSLLDRGGKQYF.

The chain recombines TRBV5-1 with TRBJ2-3; TRBD1 agrees at 9 bases. From germline, CDR1 is SGHRS and CDR2 YFSETQ. The CDR3 loop spans 17 amino acids. V gave up 1 base and J gave up 2 bases; unmatched junction bases: 8. The CDR3 bases are TGCGCCAGCAGCTTGTCCAGCGGGACAGGGATCACAGATACGCAGTATTTT. This translates into CASSLSSGTGITDTQYF.

The chain employs TRBV6-2 or TRBV6-3 and TRBJ2-7; 8 bases are a match to TRBD1. The ends lost 6 bases at V and 3 bases at J; junction bases unmatched: 13. CDR1 MNHEY and CDR2 SVGEGT come from the germline V gene. The CDR3 covers 16 residues. The DNA of the CDR3 is TGTGCCAGCAGCCAAGGGGTCCCCGGACAGGGCTACGAGCAGTACTTC. Amino acid sequence: CASSQGVPGQGYEQYF.

This chain links TRBV7-9 with TRBJ2-2; tentatively, D is TRBD1 (5 bases). Germline CDR1 reads SEHNR; CDR2 reads FQNEAQ (reference sequence). V was pared by 1 base and J by 2 bases, with 11 bases between. CDR3 length: 16 residues. The CDR3 loop reads CASSLGQTVNTGELFF. The CDR3 DNA reads TGTGCCAGCAGCTTAGGGCAGACAGTAAACACCGGGGAGCTGTTTTTT.

The rearrangement links TRBV2 to TRBJ2-4; 7 bases are a match to TRBD2. The CDR3 loop spans 17 amino acids. Germline trimming cut 6 bases from V and 0 bases from J; bases unmatched to any gene: 11. The V gene's germline CDR1 is SNHLY and CDR2 FYNNEI. CDR3 DNA: TGTGCCAGCAGCCCCCCCCCGGGACTACTAGCCAAAAACATTCAGTACTTC. As protein: CASSPPPGLLAKNIQYF.

Details on this clone: The sample contains more than one DNA sequence encoding this CDR3. The CDR3 here is CASSQGLAVTYEQYF. CDR3 bases: TGTGCCAGCAGCCAAGGGCTAGCGGTTACCTACGAGCAGTACTTC. The rearrangement links TRBV3-1 (or the pseudogene TRBV3-2) to TRBJ2-7; 7 bases fit TRBD2. Germline CDR1 is LGHDT and CDR2 is YNNKEL (reference sequence). The V gene end was trimmed by 1 base and the J gene end by 2 bases; junction bases not matched to a gene: 5. The CDR3 length is 15 residues.

CDR3 sequence (DNA): TGCGCCAGCAGCTTGGGGTCGGGGACAGGGGAATCACCCCTCCACTTT. Translation: CASSLGSGTGESPLHF. The V and J genes are TRBV5-1 and TRBJ1-6; 10 bases align to TRBD1. Trimming removed 0 bases from V and 10 bases from J; junction bases left unmatched: 7. The CDR3 is 16 amino acids. CDR1 SGHRS and CDR2 YFSETQ come from the germline V gene.

In DNA form, the CDR3 reads TGTGCCAGCAGTTCATCTGGTGGCCAGGTGGGCTACGAGCAGTACTTC. Translated, it gives CASSSSGGQVGYEQYF. The V gene is TRBV27, the J gene TRBJ2-7; D is unresolved. The germline V and J ends were trimmed by 4 bases and 3 bases, with 19 bases remaining between them. CDR3 length: 16 residues. CDR1 is MNHEY, CDR2 SMNVEV, per germline (reference sequence).

The chain employs TRBV24-1 and TRBJ2-2; a weak D match, TRBD2 (6 bases). CDR3 size: 14 residues. The V and J ends lost 4 bases and 6 bases respectively, with 11 bases between them. In germline, CDR1 is KGHDR, CDR2 SFDVKD. This chain's CDR3 is CATSERGTAGELFF. As DNA, the CDR3 is TGTGCCACCAGTGAACGGGGGACCGCCGGGGAGCTGTTTTTT.

This chain joins TRBV19 and TRBJ1-4; 8 bases map to TRBD1. V shed 3 bases and J 4 bases; nucleotides not matched to a gene: 4. This CDR3 is built from 15 residues. Germline V gene data show CDR1 as LNHDA and CDR2 as SQIVND (reference sequence). The CDR3 loop reads CASSMDRAGNEKLFF. CDR3 sequence (DNA): TGTGCCAGTAGTATGGACAGGGCGGGTAATGAAAAACTGTTTTTT. The full variable domain, in which reference TRBV19 and TRBJ1-4 provide the parts outside the CDR3, is DGGITQSPKYLFRKEGQNVTLSCEQNLNHDAMYWYRQDPGQGLRLIYYSQIVNDFQKGDIAEGYSVSREKKESFPLTVTSAQKNPTAFYLCASSMDRAGNEKLFFGSGTQLSVL.

The V and J genes are TRBV19 and TRBJ1-2; 12 bases map to TRBD1. Germline values: CDR1 LNHDA, CDR2 SQIVND (reference sequence). The J segment lost 7 bases and the V segment lost 6 bases, leaving 3 bases of the junction unmatched. The CDR3 is 13 residues long. The chain's CDR3 is CASRGTGGSGYTF. The DNA for the CDR3 is TGTGCCAGTAGAGGGACAGGGGGCTCTGGCTACACCTTC.

The rearrangement uses TRBV10-1 and TRBJ1-1, with 8 bases lining up with TRBD1. Per the germline V gene, CDR1 is WNHNN and CDR2 is SYGVQD (reference sequence). This CDR3 comprises 15 residues. V shed 5 bases and J 4 bases; nucleotides not matched to a gene: 9. In DNA form, the CDR3 reads TGCGCCAGCAGTCAGGGGGCCTATGGAATCACTGAAGCTTTCTTT. Its translation is CASSQGAYGITEAFF.

The chain combines TRBV5-1 with TRBJ2-7; 8 nucleotides line up with TRBD2. The CDR3 loop spans 14 amino acids. J gave up 5 bases and V 4 bases, and 8 bases lay outside the gene matches. The germline V gene encodes CDR1 SGHRS and CDR2 YFSETQ. Written as DNA, the CDR3 is TGCGCCAGCAGCCTAGGACTAGCCCCCCACGAGCAGTACTTC. This translates into CASSLGLAPHEQYF.